Given below is one T cell receptor beta chain in context. Its matching antigen is unknown. Assay: immunoSEQ multiplex PCR; the TCRdb copy retains only in-frame clones and omits some. The sample consists of 65,000 to 75,000 clones, around three quarters of them appearing once. The entry originates in a study of T cell responses to AZD1222 COVID-19 vaccine. Study findings and constraints: Without day 14 samples, only post-peak T cell repertoires were studied.

The trim removed 0 bases at V and 2 bases at J, leaving 3 bases unmatched. The CDR3 loop spans 15 amino acids. Germline V gene lookup returns CDR1 SGDLS and CDR2 YYNGEE. The gene calls are TRBV9 and TRBJ2-5; TRBD2 aligns across 8 bases. This receptor was identified in an adult who received the AZD1222 COVID-19 vaccine. Specimen: peripheral blood, collected 28 days after the second AZD1222 dose. CDR3 nucleotides: TGTGCCAGCAGCGTAGCAGCGGGGGTTCAAGAGACCCAGTACTTC. It yields the protein CASSVAAGVQETQYF.